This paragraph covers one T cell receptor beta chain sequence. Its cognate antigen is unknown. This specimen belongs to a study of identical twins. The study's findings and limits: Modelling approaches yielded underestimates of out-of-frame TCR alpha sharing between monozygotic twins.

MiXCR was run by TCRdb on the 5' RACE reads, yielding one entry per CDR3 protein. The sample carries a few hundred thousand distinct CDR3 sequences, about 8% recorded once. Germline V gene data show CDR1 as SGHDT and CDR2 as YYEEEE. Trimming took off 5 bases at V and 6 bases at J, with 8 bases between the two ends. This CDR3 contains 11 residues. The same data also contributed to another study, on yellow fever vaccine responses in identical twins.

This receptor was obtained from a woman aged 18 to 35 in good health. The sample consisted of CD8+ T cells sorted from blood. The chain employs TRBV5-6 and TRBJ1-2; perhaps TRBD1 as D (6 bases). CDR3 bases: TGTGCCAGCAGTTGGACAGATGGCTACACCTTC. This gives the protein CASSWTDGYTF.